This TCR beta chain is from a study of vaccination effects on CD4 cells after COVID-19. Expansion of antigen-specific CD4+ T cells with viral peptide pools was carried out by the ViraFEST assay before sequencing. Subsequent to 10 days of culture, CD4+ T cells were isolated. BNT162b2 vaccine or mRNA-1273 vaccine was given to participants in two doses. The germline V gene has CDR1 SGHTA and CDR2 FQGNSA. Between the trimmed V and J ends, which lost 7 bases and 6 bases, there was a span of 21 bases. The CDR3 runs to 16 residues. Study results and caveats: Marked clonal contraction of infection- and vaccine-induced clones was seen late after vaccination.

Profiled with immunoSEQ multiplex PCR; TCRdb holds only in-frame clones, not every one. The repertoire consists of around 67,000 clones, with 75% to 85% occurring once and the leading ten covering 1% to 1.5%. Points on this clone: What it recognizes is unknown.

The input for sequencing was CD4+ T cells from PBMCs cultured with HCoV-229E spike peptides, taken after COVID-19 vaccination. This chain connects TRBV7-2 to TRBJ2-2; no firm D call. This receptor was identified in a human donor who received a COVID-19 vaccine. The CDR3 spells CASTESAQTVAGELFF. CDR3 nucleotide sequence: TGTGCCAGCACCGAATCCGCCCAGACGGTTGCCGGGGAGCTGTTTTTT.